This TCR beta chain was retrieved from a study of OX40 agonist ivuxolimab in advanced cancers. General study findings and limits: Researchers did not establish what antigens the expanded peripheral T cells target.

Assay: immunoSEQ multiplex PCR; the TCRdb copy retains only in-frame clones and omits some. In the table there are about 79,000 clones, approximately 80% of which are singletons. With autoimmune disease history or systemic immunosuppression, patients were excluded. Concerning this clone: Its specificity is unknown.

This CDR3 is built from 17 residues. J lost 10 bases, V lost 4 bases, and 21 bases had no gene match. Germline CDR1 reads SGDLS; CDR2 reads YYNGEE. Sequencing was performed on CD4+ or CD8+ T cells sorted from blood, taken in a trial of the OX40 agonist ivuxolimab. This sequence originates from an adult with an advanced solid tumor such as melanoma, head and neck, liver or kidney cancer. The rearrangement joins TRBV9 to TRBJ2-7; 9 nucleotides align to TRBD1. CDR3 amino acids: CASSTGPGQGSRYTQYF. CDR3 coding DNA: TGTGCCAGCAGCACCGGACCGGGACAGGGAAGCCGATACACTCAGTACTTC.